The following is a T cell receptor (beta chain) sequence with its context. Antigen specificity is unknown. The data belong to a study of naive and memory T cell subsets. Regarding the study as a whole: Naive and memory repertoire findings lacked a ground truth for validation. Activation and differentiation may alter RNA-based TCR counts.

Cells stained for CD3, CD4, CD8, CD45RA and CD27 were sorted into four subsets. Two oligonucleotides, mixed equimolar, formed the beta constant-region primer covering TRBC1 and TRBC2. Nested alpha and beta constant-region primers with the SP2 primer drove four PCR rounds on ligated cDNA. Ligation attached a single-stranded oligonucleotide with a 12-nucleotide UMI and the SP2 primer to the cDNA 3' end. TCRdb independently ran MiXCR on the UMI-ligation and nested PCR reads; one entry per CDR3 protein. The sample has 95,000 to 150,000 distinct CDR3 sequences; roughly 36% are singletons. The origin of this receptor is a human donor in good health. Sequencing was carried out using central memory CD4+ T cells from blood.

The CDR3 sequence: CSAPRKTQSWDTQYF. The DNA of the CDR3 is TGCAGTGCTCCCCGGAAAACTCAGTCGTGGGATACGCAGTATTTT. J is TRBJ2-3 and V is TRBV20-1; D is unresolved. Trimming took off 5 bases at V and 6 bases at J, with 21 bases between the two ends. CDR3 size: 15 residues. Germline assignment: CDR1 DFQATT and CDR2 SNEGSKA (reference sequence).